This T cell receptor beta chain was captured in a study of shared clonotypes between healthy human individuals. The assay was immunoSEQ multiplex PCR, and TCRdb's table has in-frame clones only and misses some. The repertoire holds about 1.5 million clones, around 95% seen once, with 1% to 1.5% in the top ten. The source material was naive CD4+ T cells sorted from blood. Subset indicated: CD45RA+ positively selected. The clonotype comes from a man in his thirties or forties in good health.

The CDR3: CASSPLPGQDYGYTF. CDR3 coding DNA: TGTGCCAGCAGCCCTCTTCCGGGACAGGACTATGGCTACACCTTC. The rearrangement joins TRBV28 to TRBJ1-2; TRBD1 matches at 8 bases. CDR3 length: 15 amino acids. The V segment lost 6 bases and the J segment 3 bases; nucleotides outside the gene matches: 9. Germline V CDR1 and CDR2: MDHEN, SYDVKM.